The next 8 T cell receptor beta chains were all read from a single sample in a study of T cell changes during pregnancy in multiple sclerosis. Assay used: immunoSEQ multiplex PCR; TCRdb lists only in-frame clones, some missing. The sample holds about 80,000 clones, around 94% seen once. The source was peripheral blood, collected in the second trimester of pregnancy. The receptors come from a female donor in good health, enrolled as a control in a pregnancy study.

The chain links TRBV5-1 to TRBJ1-1; D remains unclear. This CDR3 is built from 15 residues. CDR1 and CDR2 (germline): SGHRS, YFSETQ. Trimming took off 4 bases at V and 1 base at J, with 14 bases between the two ends. In nucleotides, the CDR3 is TGCGCCAGCAGCCGGGAAGAGGTTAAGAACACTGAAGCTTTCTTT. This sequence encodes CASSREEVKNTEAFF.

This rearrangement joins TRBV5-6 to TRBJ2-3; 9 bases are shared with TRBD2. Trimming took 0 bases from V and 3 from J; bases not matched to a gene: 2. CDR3 length: 15 residues. Germline assignment: CDR1 SGHDT and CDR2 YYEEEE. CDR3 coding DNA: TGTGCCAGCAGCTTGGGTAGCGGGAGAACAGATACGCAGTATTTT. This translates into CASSLGSGRTDTQYF.

This chain connects TRBV2 to TRBJ1-4; 9 bases align to TRBD1. The CDR3 consists of 13 residues. The junction had 8 bases not matched to a gene; V was cut back by 10 bases and J by 8 bases. The V gene's germline CDR1 is SNHLY and CDR2 FYNNEI. CDR3 residues: CAIQGALKEKLFF. As DNA, the CDR3 is TGTGCCATACAGGGGGCGCTTAAGGAAAAACTGTTTTTT. The complete variable domain, with remaining parts taken from reference TRBV2 and TRBJ1-4, reads EPEVTQTPSHQVTQMGQEVILRCVPISNHLYFYWYRQILGQKVEFLVSFYNNEISEKSEIFDDQFSVERPDGSNFTLKIRSTKLEDSAMYFCAIQGALKEKLFFGSGTQLSVL.

This sequence joins TRBV9 and TRBJ1-1, with TRBD1 as a possible D gene (5 bases). The CDR3 spans 14 residues. The germline V gene encodes CDR1 SGDLS and CDR2 YYNGEE. V dropped 0 bases and J dropped 1 base, with 7 bases sitting between them. DNA for the CDR3: TGTGCCAGCAGCGTAGGGGGCCGGAACACTGAAGCTTTCTTT. Its translation: CASSVGGRNTEAFF.

The chain employs TRBV6-1 and TRBJ1-2, with a possible D match to TRBD1 (6 bases). Per the germline V gene, CDR1 is MNHNS and CDR2 is SASEGT. This CDR3 contains 17 residues. The V end was cut by 1 base, the J end by 4 bases, with 19 bases between. The DNA for the CDR3 is TGTGCCAGCAGTGAAGAGGGGGGGGCCGTTGGAGGCTATGGCTACACCTTC. It specifies CASSEEGGAVGGYGYTF.

This rearrangement joins TRBV5-1 to TRBJ2-7; TRBD1 matches 9 bases. This CDR3 is 14 amino acids long. The germline V gene has CDR1 SGHRS and CDR2 YFSETQ. V shed 4 bases and J 3 bases; nucleotides not matched to a gene: 5. Here the CDR3 DNA reads TGCGCCAGCAGCGGGGGACAGGGCGGCTACGAGCAGTACTTC. It codes for CASSGGQGGYEQYF. Together with reference TRBV5-1 and TRBJ2-7, the CDR3 gives the full variable domain: KAGVTQTPRYLIKTRGQQVTLSCSPISGHRSVSWYQQTPGQGLQFLFEYFSETQRNKGNFPGRFSGRQFSNSRSEMNVSTLELGDSALYLCASSGGQGGYEQYFGPGTRLTVT.

The CDR3 reads CASSPDRAFSNQPQHF. The CDR3 DNA reads TGTGCCAGCTCACCAGACAGAGCGTTTAGCAATCAGCCCCAGCATTTT. V is TRBV18 and J is TRBJ1-5, with D perhaps TRBD1 (5 bases). V lost 2 bases to trimming and J lost 0 bases, with 11 bases between them. The length of the CDR3 is 16 residues. CDR1 and CDR2 from the germline V gene are KGHSH and LQKENI.

The rearrangement links TRBV19 to TRBJ2-7, with 8 bases matching TRBD1. The J segment lost 2 bases and the V segment lost 10 bases, leaving 7 bases of the junction unmatched. Germline loops: CDR1 LNHDA, CDR2 SQIVND (reference sequence). This CDR3 spans 13 amino acids. The CDR3 reads CATGTGNTYEQYF. DNA of the CDR3: TGTGCCACCGGGACAGGTAACACCTACGAGCAGTACTTC.